The 24 T cell receptor beta chains given below trace back to one sample, sequenced in a study of radiation and T cells in renal cell carcinoma. Time point here: blood 4 weeks post-SBRT, at nephrectomy. Treatment indicated: 15 Gy SBRT to primary tumor, nephrectomy 4 weeks later. Only in-frame clones appear in the TCRdb table, and some are missing; sequencing was by immunoSEQ multiplex PCR. Of about 77,000 clones listed, 83% are singletons. The sample here was blood, taken from a patient whose treatment included radiotherapy and nephrectomy. The receptors originated from a woman aged 60 to 75 with renal cell carcinoma.

This rearrangement joins TRBV29-1 to TRBJ2-1; no firm D call. The CDR3 runs 13 residues. V was cut by 4 bases and J by 2 bases, with 9 bases left in between. Germline CDR1 SQVTM, CDR2 ANQGSEA. CDR3 region: CSVVSPAYNEQFF. For the CDR3, the DNA is TGCAGCGTTGTTTCTCCAGCCTACAATGAGCAGTTCTTC.

The gene calls are TRBV5-1 and TRBJ2-3, with 7 nucleotides matching TRBD1. Germline values: CDR1 SGHRS, CDR2 YFSETQ. This CDR3 has 16 residues. J lost 0 bases, V lost 2 bases, and 6 bases had no gene match. Here the CDR3 reads CASSLRDSYSTDTQYF. The CDR3 bases are TGCGCCAGCAGCTTAAGGGACAGTTATAGCACAGATACGCAGTATTTT. Complete variable domain (other parts from reference TRBV5-1 and TRBJ2-3): KAGVTQTPRYLIKTRGQQVTLSCSPISGHRSVSWYQQTPGQGLQFLFEYFSETQRNKGNFPGRFSGRQFSNSRSEMNVSTLELGDSALYLCASSLRDSYSTDTQYFGPGTRLTVL.

There are a few counts of this clone. The chain has TRBV5-1 and TRBJ2-7; 10 bases match TRBD2. Germline values: CDR1 SGHRS, CDR2 YFSETQ. The CDR3 contains 19 residues. The V gene end was trimmed by 4 bases and the J gene end by 3 bases; junction bases not matched to a gene: 19. The CDR3 protein is CASSPGREVAGGRGYEQYF. As DNA, the CDR3 is TGCGCCAGCAGCCCTGGCCGCGAGGTAGCGGGAGGAAGGGGCTACGAGCAGTACTTC.

The chain has TRBV21-1 and TRBJ1-2. TRBV21-1 is given as a pseudogene. The length of the CDR3 is 18 residues. For the CDR3, the DNA is TGTGCCAGCAGCAAAGAGCTCCCCGGGGGGGGTGCAAACTATGGCTACACCTTC. Amino acids: CASSKELPGGGANYGYTF.

The chain has TRBV25-1 and TRBJ1-2; D gene unclear. V shed 1 base and J shed 8 bases, with 11 bases lying between them. This CDR3 region has 13 residues. Per the germline V gene, CDR1 is MGHDK and CDR2 is SYGVNS. The CDR3 loop is CASSEWEAWGYTF. CDR3 sequence (DNA): TGTGCCAGCAGTGAATGGGAAGCCTGGGGCTACACCTTC.

The V and J genes are TRBV11-2 and TRBJ1-1, with TRBD1 as a possible D gene (6 bases). With 3 bases removed from V and 3 bases from J, the gap between germline ends came to 11 bases. The CDR3 loop spans 14 amino acids. CDR1 is SGHAT, CDR2 FQNNGV, per germline. CDR3 nucleotides: TGTGCCAGCAGCTTCTCAGGGGCTTACACTGAAGCTTTCTTT. As protein: CASSFSGAYTEAFF.

The V gene is TRBV25-1, the J gene TRBJ2-1, with a weak D call TRBD2 (6 bases). This CDR3 contains 12 residues. V was clipped by 6 bases and J by 9 bases, with 12 bases between them. Germline CDR1 MGHDK, CDR2 SYGVNS. The CDR3 protein is CASREGQREQFF. Written as DNA, the CDR3 is TGTGCCAGCAGGGAGGGGCAACGTGAGCAGTTCTTC.

On this clone: At one of its ends the junction is not consistent with the germline gene, which may arise from a read error. The chain joins TRBV6-5 to TRBJ1-6; unclear D gene. CDR1 MNHEY and CDR2 SVGAGI come from the germline V gene. CDR3 length equals 14 residues. CDR3 loop: CASSYLWENSPLHF. The CDR3 DNA is TGTGCCAGCAGCTACTTATGGGAGAATTCACCCCTCCACTTT.

The gene calls are TRBV7-9 and TRBJ2-7, with 7 positions matching TRBD1. Germline V gene lookup returns CDR1 SEHNR and CDR2 FQNEAQ (reference sequence). This CDR3 spans 18 amino acids. The V gene end was trimmed by 5 bases and the J gene end by 4 bases; junction bases not matched to a gene: 20. The CDR3 reads CASSQTTGTEISFYEQYF. The CDR3, as DNA: TGTGCCAGCAGCCAAACAACCGGGACAGAGATATCCTTTTACGAGCAGTACTTC.

This rearrangement joins TRBV18 to TRBJ1-3; D might be TRBD1 (5 bases). This CDR3 has 15 residues. Germline V CDR1 and CDR2: KGHSH, LQKENI. V was pared by 6 bases and J by 1 base, with 13 bases between. The CDR3 sequence: CASSLDSQSGNTIYF. CDR3 in DNA: TGTGCCAGCTCCCTCGACAGTCAATCTGGAAACACCATATATTTT.

The chain joins TRBV29-1 to TRBJ1-4; D gene ambiguous. Germline lookup yields CDR1 SQVTM and CDR2 ANQGSEA. The V end was cut by 4 bases, the J end by 0 bases, with 6 bases between. The CDR3 is 13 amino acids. CDR3 DNA: TGCAGCGTTGGGATAGCAACTAATGAAAAACTGTTTTTT. This encodes CSVGIATNEKLFF.

This chain connects TRBV29-1 to TRBJ1-1; 10 positions match TRBD1. The CDR3 has 17 residues. The trim removed 6 bases at V and 7 bases at J, leaving 20 bases unmatched. Germline CDR1 and CDR2: SQVTM and ANQGSEA. CDR3 DNA sequence: TGCAGCGTCGGCGGGGGACAGGGGCGGACGACGGGTCTTGAAGCTTTCTTT. Its translation is CSVGGGQGRTTGLEAFF. Drawing the rest from reference TRBV29-1 and TRBJ1-1, the complete variable domain is SAVISQKPSRDICQRGTSLTIQCQVDSQVTMMFWYRQQPGQSLTLIATANQGSEATYESGFVIDKFPISRPNLTFSTLTVSNMSPEDSSIYLCSVGGGQGRTTGLEAFFGQGTRLTVV.

DNA for the CDR3: TGTGCCAGCAGGGGGGGGATCTGGGACGAGCAGTACTTC. Amino acids: CASRGGIWDEQYF. J is TRBJ2-7 and V is TRBV28, with 7 bases matching TRBD2. In germline, CDR1 is MDHEN, CDR2 SYDVKM. The CDR3 length is 13 residues. Trimming took 6 bases from V and 5 from J; bases not matched to a gene: 7.

This clone appeared a single time. This rearrangement joins TRBV4-3 to TRBJ2-7; 9 bases are a match to TRBD1. The junction had 3 bases not matched to a gene; V was cut back by 1 base and J by 5 bases. Germline V gene data show CDR1 as LGHNA and CDR2 as YSLEER. CDR3 size: 14 residues. CDR3 DNA: TGCGCCAGCAGCCAAGGGGGACAGGGTAACGAGCAGTACTTC. It yields the protein CASSQGGQGNEQYF.

The gene calls are TRBV5-1 and TRBJ1-1, with D unclear. Trimming removed 1 base from V and 4 bases from J, with 11 bases in between. Germline CDR1 is SGHRS and CDR2 is YFSETQ. The CDR3 extends over 14 amino acids. In DNA, the CDR3 is TGCGCCAGCAGCTTGTTGTGGGAAGGCACTGAAGCTTTCTTT. Residues: CASSLLWEGTEAFF. The full variable domain, rest sourced from reference TRBV5-1 and TRBJ1-1, is KAGVTQTPRYLIKTRGQQVTLSCSPISGHRSVSWYQQTPGQGLQFLFEYFSETQRNKGNFPGRFSGRQFSNSRSEMNVSTLELGDSALYLCASSLLWEGTEAFFGQGTRLTVV.

This clone showed up just a few times. The chain recombines TRBV19 with TRBJ1-5, with a tentative D call TRBD1 (5 bases). The length of the CDR3 is 14 residues. Trimming took off 5 bases at V and 1 base at J, with 9 bases between the two ends. CDR1 and CDR2 from the germline V gene are LNHDA and SQIVND (reference sequence). The CDR3 coding sequence is TGTGCCAGTAGTTCAGGGCGAAGCAATCAGCCCCAGCATTTT. Its protein product is CASSSGRSNQPQHF. Drawing the rest from reference TRBV19 and TRBJ1-5, the complete variable domain is DGGITQSPKYLFRKEGQNVTLSCEQNLNHDAMYWYRQDPGQGLRLIYYSQIVNDFQKGDIAEGYSVSREKKESFPLTVTSAQKNPTAFYLCASSSGRSNQPQHFGDGTRLSIL.

The chain employs TRBV19 and TRBJ1-1, with D perhaps TRBD1 (6 bases). Germline lookup yields CDR1 LNHDA and CDR2 SQIVND (reference sequence). The CDR3 length is 13 residues. V was trimmed by 4 bases and J by 8 bases, leaving 14 bases between them. In DNA form, the CDR3 reads TGTGCCAGTAGTACTACAGGGATGGCGGAAGCTTTCTTT. Translated, it gives CASSTTGMAEAFF.

The chain employs TRBV2 and TRBJ2-4; D unresolved. There are 14 residues in the CDR3. CDR1 is SNHLY, CDR2 FYNNEI, per germline. Trimming removed 5 bases at V and 2 bases at J, with 10 bases between. CDR3 residues: CASSPLVTKNIQYF. CDR3 coding DNA: TGTGCCAGCAGTCCTCTAGTGACCAAAAACATTCAGTACTTC.

CDR3 sequence reads: CASSLSADRSYEQYF. The CDR3 DNA reads as TGTGCCAGCAGTCTATCGGCAGACCGATCCTACGAGCAGTACTTC. The chain employs TRBV6-4 and TRBJ2-7; D gene ambiguous. Trimming cost V 5 bases and J 1 base, with 15 bases left between them. Germline CDR1 reads MRHNA; CDR2 reads SNTAGT. The length of the CDR3 is 15 residues.

The chain recombines TRBV28 with TRBJ1-4, with D maybe TRBD1 (5 bases). V dropped 8 bases and J dropped 2 bases, with 15 bases sitting between them. Per the germline V gene, CDR1 is MDHEN and CDR2 is SYDVKM. The CDR3 sequence is 15 residues long. CDR3 sequence reads: CASRSGRVTNEKLFF. CDR3 bases: TGTGCCAGCCGGTCAGGGAGGGTTACTAATGAAAAACTGTTTTTT.

The genes are TRBV18 and TRBJ2-1; 10 bases line up with TRBD1. The CDR3 is 14 residues long. Germline V lookup: CDR1 KGHSH, CDR2 LQKENI. Trimming at V came to 3 bases and at J to 9 bases, leaving 5 bases not matched to a gene. The CDR3 here is CASSPGQGTGEQFF. As DNA, the CDR3 is TGTGCCAGCTCACCGGGACAGGGGACCGGTGAGCAGTTCTTC. Full variable domain (remainder filled in from reference TRBV18 and TRBJ2-1): NAGVMQNPRHLVRRRGQEARLRCSPMKGHSHVYWYRQLPEEGLKFMVYLQKENIIDESGMPKERFSAEFPKEGPSILRIQQVVRGDSAAYFCASSPGQGTGEQFFGPGTRLTVL.

This sequence joins TRBV7-2 and TRBJ2-2; TRBD1 agrees at 7 bases. V was clipped by 5 bases and J by 8 bases; unmatched bases: 17. The CDR3 runs 17 residues. Germline-derived CDR1 and CDR2 are SGHTA and FQGNSA. The CDR3, as DNA: TGTGCCAGCAGCCCCGAGACAGGGACGGTTTACGGGGGGGAGCTGTTTTTT. This translates into CASSPETGTVYGGELFF.

This CDR3 reads CASSLGLSLVMNTEAFF. The CDR3 coding sequence is TGTGCCAGCAGCTTAGGTCTCAGTCTTGTCATGAACACTGAAGCTTTCTTT. The chain uses TRBV7-9 and TRBJ1-1; no definite D call. CDR1 SEHNR and CDR2 FQNEAQ come from the germline V gene (reference sequence). With 1 base removed from V and 0 bases from J, the gap between germline ends came to 15 bases. The CDR3 spans 17 residues. Full variable domain (outside the CDR3, taken from reference TRBV7-9 and TRBJ1-1): DTGVSQNPRHKITKRGQNVTFRCDPISEHNRLYWYRQTLGQGPEFLTYFQNEAQLEKSRLLSDRFSAERPKGSFSTLEIQRTEQGDSAMYLCASSLGLSLVMNTEAFFGQGTRLTVV.

The chain links TRBV29-1 to TRBJ1-6; D gene unclear. The germline V gene encodes CDR1 SQVTM and CDR2 ANQGSEA. Trimming took off 6 bases at V and 12 bases at J, with 15 bases between the two ends. CDR3 length: 12 amino acids. CDR3 coding DNA: TGCAGCGTCGGAAACACCGATGGACCCCTCCACTTT. Residues: CSVGNTDGPLHF.